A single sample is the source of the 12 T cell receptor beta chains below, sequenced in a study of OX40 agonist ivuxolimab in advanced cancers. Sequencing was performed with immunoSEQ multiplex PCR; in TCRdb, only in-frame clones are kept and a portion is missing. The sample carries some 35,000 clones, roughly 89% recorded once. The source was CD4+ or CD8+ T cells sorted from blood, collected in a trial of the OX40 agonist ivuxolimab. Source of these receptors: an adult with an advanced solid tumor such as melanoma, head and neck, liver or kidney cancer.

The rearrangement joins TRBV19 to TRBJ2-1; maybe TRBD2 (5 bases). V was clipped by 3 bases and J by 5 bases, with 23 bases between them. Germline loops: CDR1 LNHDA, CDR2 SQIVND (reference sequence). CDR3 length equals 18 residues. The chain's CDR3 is CASSIEPRTSKLNNEQFF. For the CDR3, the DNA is TGTGCCAGTAGTATTGAGCCTCGGACTTCTAAATTGAACAATGAGCAGTTCTTC.

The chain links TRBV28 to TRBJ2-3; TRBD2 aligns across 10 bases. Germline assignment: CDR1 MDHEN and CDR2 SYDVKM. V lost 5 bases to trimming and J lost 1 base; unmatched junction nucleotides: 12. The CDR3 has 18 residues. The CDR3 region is CASSKTAGGPSGTDTQYF. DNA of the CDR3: TGTGCCAGCAGTAAGACAGCGGGAGGGCCTTCGGGCACAGATACGCAGTATTTT.

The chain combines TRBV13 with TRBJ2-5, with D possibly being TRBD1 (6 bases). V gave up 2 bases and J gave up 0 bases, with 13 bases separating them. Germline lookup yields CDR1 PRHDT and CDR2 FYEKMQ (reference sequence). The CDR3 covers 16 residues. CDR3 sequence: CASSLSRGYDQETQYF. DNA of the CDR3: TGTGCCAGCAGCTTAAGCAGGGGTTACGACCAAGAGACCCAGTACTTC. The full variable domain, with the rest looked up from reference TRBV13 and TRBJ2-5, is AAGVIQSPRHLIKEKRETATLKCYPIPRHDTVYWYQQGPGQDPQFLISFYEKMQSDKGSIPDRFSAQQFSDYHSELNMSSLELGDSALYFCASSLSRGYDQETQYFGPGTRLLVL.

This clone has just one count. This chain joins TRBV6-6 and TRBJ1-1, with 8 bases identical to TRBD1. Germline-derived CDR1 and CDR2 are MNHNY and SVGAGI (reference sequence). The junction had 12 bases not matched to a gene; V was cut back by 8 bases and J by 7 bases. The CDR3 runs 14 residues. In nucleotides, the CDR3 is TGTGCCAGCCACCTAAGGGACAGGTACCGTGAAGCTTTCTTT. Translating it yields CASHLRDRYREAFF.

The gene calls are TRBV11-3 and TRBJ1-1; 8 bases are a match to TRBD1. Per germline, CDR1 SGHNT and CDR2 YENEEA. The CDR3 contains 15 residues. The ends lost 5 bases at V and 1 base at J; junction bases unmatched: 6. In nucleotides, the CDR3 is TGTGCCAGCAGCACCCCCGGGACAGGGAACACTGAAGCTTTCTTT. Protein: CASSTPGTGNTEAFF.

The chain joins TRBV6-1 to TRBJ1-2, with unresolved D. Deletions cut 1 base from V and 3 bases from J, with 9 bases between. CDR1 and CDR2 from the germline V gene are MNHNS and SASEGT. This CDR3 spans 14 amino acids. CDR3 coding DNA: TGTGCCAGCAGTGAAGGGGCGCAGTACTATGGCTACACCTTC. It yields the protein CASSEGAQYYGYTF.

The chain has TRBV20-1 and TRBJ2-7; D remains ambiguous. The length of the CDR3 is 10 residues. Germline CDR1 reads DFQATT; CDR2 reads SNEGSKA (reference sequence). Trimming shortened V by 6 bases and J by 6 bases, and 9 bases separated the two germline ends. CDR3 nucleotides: TGCAGTGCACCGGACGGCGAGCAGTACTTC. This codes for CSAPDGEQYF.

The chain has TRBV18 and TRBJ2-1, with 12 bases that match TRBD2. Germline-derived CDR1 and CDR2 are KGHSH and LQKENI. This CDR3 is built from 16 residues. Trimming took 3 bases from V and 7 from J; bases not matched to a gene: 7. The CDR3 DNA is TGTGCCAGCTCACCTCGAGGACTAGCGGGAAAAAATGAGCAGTTCTTC. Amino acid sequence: CASSPRGLAGKNEQFF. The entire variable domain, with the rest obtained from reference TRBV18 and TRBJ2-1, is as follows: NAGVMQNPRHLVRRRGQEARLRCSPMKGHSHVYWYRQLPEEGLKFMVYLQKENIIDESGMPKERFSAEFPKEGPSILRIQQVVRGDSAAYFCASSPRGLAGKNEQFFGPGTRLTVL.

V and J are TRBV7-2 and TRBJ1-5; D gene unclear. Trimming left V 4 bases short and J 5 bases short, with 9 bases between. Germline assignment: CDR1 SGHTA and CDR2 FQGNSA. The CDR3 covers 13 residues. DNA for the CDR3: TGTGCCAGCAGCTCCGGGGTCGATCAGCCCCAGCATTTT. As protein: CASSSGVDQPQHF.

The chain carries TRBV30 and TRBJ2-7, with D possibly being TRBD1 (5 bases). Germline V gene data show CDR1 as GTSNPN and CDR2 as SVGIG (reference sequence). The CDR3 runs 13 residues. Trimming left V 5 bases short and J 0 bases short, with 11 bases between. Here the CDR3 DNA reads TGTGCCTGGGAAAGGGGCCTCTCCTACGAGCAGTACTTC. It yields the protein CAWERGLSYEQYF.

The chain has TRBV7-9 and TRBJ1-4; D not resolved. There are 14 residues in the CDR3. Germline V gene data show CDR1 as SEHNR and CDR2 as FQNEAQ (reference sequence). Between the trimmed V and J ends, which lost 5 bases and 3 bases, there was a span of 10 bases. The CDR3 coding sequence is TGTGCCAGCAGCCCCCACGGGCCTAATGAAAAACTGTTTTTT. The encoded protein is CASSPHGPNEKLFF.

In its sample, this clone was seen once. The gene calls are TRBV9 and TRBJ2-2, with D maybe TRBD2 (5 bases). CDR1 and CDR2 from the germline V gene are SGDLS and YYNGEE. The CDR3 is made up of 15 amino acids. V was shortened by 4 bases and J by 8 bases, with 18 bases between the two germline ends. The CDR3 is CASSPLTRGMGELFF. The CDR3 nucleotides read TGTGCCAGCAGCCCCCTAACAAGAGGGATGGGGGAGCTGTTTTTT.